What follows are 19 T cell receptor beta chains derived from one specimen sequenced in a study of ipilimumab plus nivolumab after autologous stem cell transplantation (dated by TCRdb to 2020 to 2023). The library was built by means of the immunoSEQ multiplex PCR assay. The table was pulled from immuneACCESS by TCRdb, which kept in-frame rearrangements only. Such tables lose some clones; where checked, under half of the loss comes from unresolved V genes, and the rest has no known cause. This sample has about 22,000 clones in its table, and 77% of those were observed once. The top ten hold around 20% of the sample. This material consisted of PBMCs, taken in a trial of ipilimumab plus nivolumab as post-transplant consolidation. Source of these receptors: a male donor with diffuse large B-cell lymphoma.

In regard to this clone: Since a far larger clone is one base different, this is likely a read error. CDR3 sequence: CASSLGSYNSPLHF. CDR3 bases: TGCGCCAGCAGCTTAGGGTCTTATAATTCACCCCTCCACTTT. This chain connects TRBV5-1 to TRBJ1-6; D is uncertain. Per the germline V gene, CDR1 is SGHRS and CDR2 is YFSETQ. With 2 bases removed from V and 4 bases from J, the gap between germline ends came to 7 bases. The CDR3 is 14 residues long.

There are a few counts of this clone. The J gene is TRBJ1-6, the V gene TRBV5-1, with D perhaps TRBD1 (5 bases). CDR1 is SGHRS and CDR2 is YFSETQ in the germline V gene. The CDR3 consists of 16 residues. V dropped 4 bases and J dropped 7 bases, with 18 bases sitting between them. CDR3 region: CASSLQGAGNNSPLHF. CDR3 coding DNA: TGCGCCAGCAGCCTGCAAGGGGCAGGGAACAATTCACCCCTCCACTTT.

CDR3 region: CASSVAGWGEAFF. The CDR3 coding sequence is TGTGCCAGCAGCGTAGCAGGGTGGGGTGAAGCTTTCTTT. This chain uses TRBV9 with TRBJ1-1, with D maybe TRBD1 (5 bases). Trimming stripped 0 bases from V and 7 bases from J, with 10 bases between. This CDR3 has 13 residues. Germline CDR1 reads SGDLS; CDR2 reads YYNGEE.

The chain combines TRBV18 with TRBJ1-2; tentatively, D is TRBD1 (5 bases). Germline CDR1 and CDR2: KGHSH and LQKENI. This CDR3 region has 14 residues. V lost 3 bases and J 2 bases, leaving 10 bases between the germline ends. The DNA for the CDR3 is TGTGCCAGCTCACCTTTGGGACTGAACTATGGCTACACCTTC. This translates into CASSPLGLNYGYTF.

This clone appeared a few times. This rearrangement joins TRBV4-2 to TRBJ2-7; D remains ambiguous. Germline lookup yields CDR1 LGHNA and CDR2 YNFKEQ. CDR3 size: 15 residues. V lost 1 base to trimming and J lost 0 bases, with 10 bases between them. The CDR3 coding sequence is TGTGCCAGCAGCCAAGGTGATGGATACTCCTACGAGCAGTACTTC. It specifies CASSQGDGYSYEQYF.

The chain joins TRBV30 to TRBJ1-6; a possible D gene is TRBD1 (6 bases). Germline V gene data show CDR1 as GTSNPN and CDR2 as SVGIG (reference sequence). There are 15 residues in the CDR3. Trimming pared 1 base from V and 7 bases from J, leaving 14 bases between. CDR3 in amino acids: CAWSALPTGNSPLHF. CDR3 DNA: TGTGCCTGGAGTGCGTTACCCACAGGGAATTCACCCCTCCACTTT.

This clone was observed a single time. The V and J genes are TRBV19 and TRBJ1-5; 10 bases agree with TRBD1. This CDR3 contains 16 residues. V gave up 8 bases and J gave up 0 bases; unmatched junction bases: 7. Germline CDR1 and CDR2: LNHDA and SQIVND (reference sequence). CDR3 loop: CASVRDRGVSNQPQHF. In DNA form, the CDR3 reads TGTGCCAGTGTTCGGGACAGGGGCGTTAGCAATCAGCCCCAGCATTTT.

The chain combines TRBV6-1 with TRBJ2-3; 10 bases fit TRBD2. Trimming took 5 bases from V and 3 from J; bases not matched to a gene: 2. The CDR3 extends over 14 amino acids. Per the germline V gene, CDR1 is MNHNS and CDR2 is SASEGT. Here the CDR3 DNA reads TGTGCCAGCAGTAGCGGGGGGGCTACAGATACGCAGTATTTT. Translated: CASSSGGATDTQYF.

CDR3 sequence: CASSLTWTIYGYTF. Here the CDR3 DNA reads TGTGCCAGCAGCTTAACCTGGACCATCTATGGCTACACCTTC. The gene calls are TRBV7-2 and TRBJ1-2; no clear D. Trimming took 2 bases from V and 4 from J, leaving 11 bases between them. This CDR3 has 14 residues. CDR1 and CDR2 (germline): SGHTA, FQGNSA.

Only a few counts were recorded for this clone. The chain recombines TRBV2 with TRBJ1-6; D possibly corresponds to TRBD1 (6 bases). Trimming shortened V by 6 bases and J by 7 bases, and 13 bases separated the two germline ends. CDR3 size: 14 residues. Germline V CDR1 and CDR2: SNHLY, FYNNEI. This CDR3 is CASRRDMANSPLHF. The DNA for the CDR3 is TGTGCCAGCAGACGGGACATGGCAAATTCACCCCTCCACTTT.

This clone has a handful of counts. V is TRBV6-1 and J is TRBJ2-1; possibly TRBD1 or TRBD2 for D (5 bases each). The V end was cut by 6 bases, the J end by 6 bases, with 15 bases between. From germline, CDR1 is MNHNS and CDR2 SASEGT. The CDR3 is 14 amino acids. DNA of the CDR3: TGTGCCAGCAGCGGGGACGCCCAATCCAATGAGCAGTTCTTC. Translation: CASSGDAQSNEQFF.

The chain uses TRBV28 and TRBJ2-2; D unresolved. CDR1 and CDR2 from the germline V gene are MDHEN and SYDVKM. The CDR3 is 13 residues long. Trimming left V 2 bases short and J 6 bases short, with 7 bases between. Here the CDR3 reads CASSLDFPGELFF. CDR3 nucleotide sequence: TGTGCCAGCAGTTTAGATTTCCCCGGGGAGCTGTTTTTT.

The chain recombines TRBV6-6 with TRBJ2-1; perhaps D is TRBD1 or TRBD2 (7 bases each). The CDR3 has 12 residues. Trimming stripped 8 bases from V and 6 bases from J, with 11 bases between. The germline V gene encodes CDR1 MNHNY and CDR2 SVGAGI (reference sequence). CDR3 region: CASQGGVNEQFF. The CDR3 DNA reads as TGTGCCAGCCAGGGGGGGGTCAATGAGCAGTTCTTC.

This clone was detected only once. The chain combines TRBV28 with TRBJ1-2; possible D gene TRBD1, 6 bases. The V and J ends lost 4 bases and 4 bases respectively, with 16 bases between them. CDR1 and CDR2 (germline): MDHEN, SYDVKM. The CDR3 contains 15 residues. CDR3 sequence (DNA): TGTGCCAGCAGTTACTCAGGGGCCCCCACCTATGGCTACACCTTC. It yields the protein CASSYSGAPTYGYTF.

This clone was seen once. This chain connects TRBV7-9 to TRBJ2-3; D could derive from TRBD1 or TRBD2 (5 bases each). Germline CDR1 reads SEHNR; CDR2 reads FQNEAQ (reference sequence). There are 15 residues in the CDR3. V lost 2 bases and J 6 bases, leaving 15 bases between the germline ends. In DNA, the CDR3 is TGTGCCAGCAGCTTAAAACCGGGGCAGCAGGATACGCAGTATTTT. Protein product: CASSLKPGQQDTQYF.

The J gene is TRBJ1-2, the V gene TRBV7-8; 7 nucleotides agree with TRBD1. This CDR3 comprises 13 residues. CDR1 is SGHVS, CDR2 FQNEAQ, per germline. V was clipped by 5 bases and J by 1 base; unmatched bases: 1. Here the CDR3 DNA reads TGTGCCAGCAGCCAGGGGGGTAACTATGGCTACACCTTC. This sequence encodes CASSQGGNYGYTF.

This chain links TRBV2 with TRBJ1-6; 9 nucleotides line up with TRBD1. The CDR3 sequence is 15 residues long. The V and J ends lost 8 bases and 3 bases, in that order; junction bases with no gene match: 5. Germline V gene data show CDR1 as SNHLY and CDR2 as FYNNEI. The CDR3 spells CASGGQGIYNSPLHF. CDR3 nucleotides: TGTGCCAGCGGGGGACAGGGTATCTATAATTCACCCCTCCACTTT.

This clone was seen only once. V and J are TRBV28 and TRBJ2-7; D unclear. This CDR3 comprises 13 residues. The germline V and J ends were trimmed by 1 base and 5 bases, with 9 bases remaining between them. The germline V gene has CDR1 MDHEN and CDR2 SYDVKM. The CDR3 DNA follows: TGTGCCAGCAGTTTATCAGTGCGAAACGAGCAGTACTTC. Translated, it gives CASSLSVRNEQYF.

V gene TRBV28 combines with J gene TRBJ1-2; the D gene is possibly TRBD1 (5 bases). The germline V gene encodes CDR1 MDHEN and CDR2 SYDVKM. The CDR3 spans 16 residues. V lost 2 bases, J lost 4 bases, and 17 bases lay in between. This chain's CDR3 is CASSLVLQPDSYGYTF. The DNA of the CDR3 is TGTGCCAGCAGTTTAGTACTGCAGCCCGACAGCTATGGCTACACCTTC.